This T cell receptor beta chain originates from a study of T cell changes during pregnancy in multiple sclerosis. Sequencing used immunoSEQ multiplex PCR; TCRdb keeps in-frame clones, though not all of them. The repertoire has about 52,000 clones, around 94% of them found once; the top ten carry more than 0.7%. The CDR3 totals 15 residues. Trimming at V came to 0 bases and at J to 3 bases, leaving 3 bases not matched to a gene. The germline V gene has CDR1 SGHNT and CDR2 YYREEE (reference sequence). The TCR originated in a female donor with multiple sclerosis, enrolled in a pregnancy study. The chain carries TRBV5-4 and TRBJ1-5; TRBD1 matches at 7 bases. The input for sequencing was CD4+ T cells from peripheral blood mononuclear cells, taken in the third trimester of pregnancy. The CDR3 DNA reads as TGTGCCAGCAGCTTGGGAGGGGGCCTCAATCAGCCCCAGCATTTT. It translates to CASSLGGGLNQPQHF.